This passage covers 2 T cell receptor beta chains from one sample sequenced in a study of response to subunit inactivated influenza vaccine. TCRdb redid the calling of the RT-PCR reads with MiXCR, one entry per CDR3 protein. The table includes fewer than 250,000 distinct CDR3 sequences, 14% detected once. Here the sequenced sample was CD8+ T cells sorted from PBMCs, taken more than 4 days after vaccination. These receptors were obtained from a man aged 50 or older who received an inactivated influenza vaccine.

This clonotype was counted a few times. This chain joins TRBV7-6 and TRBJ1-1, with D perhaps TRBD1 (5 bases). The germline V gene has CDR1 SGHVS and CDR2 FNYEAQ. The CDR3 consists of 15 residues. Trimming removed 5 bases from V and 1 base from J, with 14 bases in between. CDR3 sequence (DNA): TGTGCCAGCAGCCTCTCCACTGGGGGGAACACTGAAGCTTTCTTT. Translating it yields CASSLSTGGNTEAFF.

The genes are TRBV2 and TRBJ2-6, with D maybe TRBD2 (5 bases). There are 15 residues in the CDR3. Deletions cut 6 bases from V and 0 bases from J, with 9 bases between. Looked up from germline, CDR1 is SNHLY and CDR2 is FYNNEI. CDR3 DNA sequence: TGTGCCAGCAGGATGGGGAGCTCTGGGGCCAACGTCCTGACTTTC. Translating it yields CASRMGSSGANVLTF.